This T cell receptor (beta chain) derives from a study of blood T cells in healthy people across ages. A J-beta primer mix and a sample-barcoded 5' primer were used in a second PCR of about 6 to 12 cycles. Every sample produced at least 2.5 million CDR3-containing paired-end reads. TCRdb processed the 5' RACE reads anew with MiXCR; each CDR3 protein has one entry. The sample records just over 800,000 distinct CDR3 sequences, around 62% being singletons. Donors ranged from roughly 6 to 100 years old and were healthy Caucasians in Russia. Sequencing input: blood. The clonotype comes from a man aged 25 to 40 in good health.

CDR3 in DNA: TGCAGTGCTCTCCGACCCGGGGATACGCAGTATTTT. Its translation is CSALRPGDTQYF. This chain connects TRBV20-1 to TRBJ2-3; no clear D. From germline, CDR1 is DFQATT and CDR2 SNEGSKA (reference sequence). The V gene lost 5 bases and the J gene lost 6 bases, with 12 bases spanning the gap. CDR3 length: 12 amino acids.